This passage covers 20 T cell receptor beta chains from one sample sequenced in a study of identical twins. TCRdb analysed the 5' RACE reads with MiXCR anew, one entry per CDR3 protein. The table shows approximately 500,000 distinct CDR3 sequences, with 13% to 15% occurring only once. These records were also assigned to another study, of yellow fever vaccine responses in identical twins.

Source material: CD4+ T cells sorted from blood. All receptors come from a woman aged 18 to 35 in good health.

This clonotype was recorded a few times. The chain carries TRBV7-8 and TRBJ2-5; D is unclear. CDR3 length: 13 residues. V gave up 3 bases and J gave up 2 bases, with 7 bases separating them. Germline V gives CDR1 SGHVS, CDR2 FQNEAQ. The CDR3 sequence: CASSFIQQETQYF. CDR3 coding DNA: TGTGCCAGCAGCTTTATTCAGCAAGAGACCCAGTACTTC.

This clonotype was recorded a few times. CDR3 amino acids: CSARAQDTEAFF. The CDR3 DNA reads TGCAGTGCTAGAGCACAGGACACTGAAGCTTTCTTT. The V call is TRBV20-1, the J call TRBJ1-1; maybe TRBD1 (5 bases). V was trimmed by 1 base and J by 3 bases, leaving 6 bases between them. This CDR3 contains 12 residues. The V gene's germline CDR1 is DFQATT and CDR2 SNEGSKA (reference sequence).

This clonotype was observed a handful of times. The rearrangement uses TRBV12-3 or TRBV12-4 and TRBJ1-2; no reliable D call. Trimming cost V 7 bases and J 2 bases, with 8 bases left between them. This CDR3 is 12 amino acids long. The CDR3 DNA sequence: TGTGCCAGCACCAGGAGAAACTATGGCTACACCTTC. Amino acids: CASTRRNYGYTF.

The CDR3 loop is CSVATGVRMEAFF. As DNA, the CDR3 is TGCAGCGTCGCAACAGGGGTCCGCATGGAAGCTTTCTTT. The chain links TRBV29-1 to TRBJ1-1, with 7 bases matching TRBD1. Germline V CDR1 and CDR2: SQVTM, ANQGSEA. The J segment lost 8 bases and the V segment lost 6 bases, leaving 12 bases of the junction unmatched. This CDR3 contains 13 residues.

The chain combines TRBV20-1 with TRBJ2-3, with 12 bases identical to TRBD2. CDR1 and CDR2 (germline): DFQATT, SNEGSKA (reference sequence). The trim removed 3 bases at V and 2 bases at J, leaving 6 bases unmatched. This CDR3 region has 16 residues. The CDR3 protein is CSASRLAGANTDTQYF. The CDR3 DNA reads TGCAGTGCTAGTAGACTAGCGGGAGCCAACACAGATACGCAGTATTTT.

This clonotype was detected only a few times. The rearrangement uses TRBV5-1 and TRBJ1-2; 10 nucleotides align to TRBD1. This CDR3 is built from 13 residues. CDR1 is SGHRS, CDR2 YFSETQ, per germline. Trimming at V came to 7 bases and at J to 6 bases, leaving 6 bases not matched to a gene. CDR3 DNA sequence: TGCGCCAGCCATCCCGGGACAGGGGATGGCTACACCTTC. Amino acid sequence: CASHPGTGDGYTF.

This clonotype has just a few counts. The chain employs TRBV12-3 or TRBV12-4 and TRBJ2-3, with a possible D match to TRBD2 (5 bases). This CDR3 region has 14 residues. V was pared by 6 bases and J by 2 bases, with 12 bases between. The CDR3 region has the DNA TGTGCCAGCAGACCGGACTGGTCCACAGATACGCAGTATTTT. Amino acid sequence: CASRPDWSTDTQYF.

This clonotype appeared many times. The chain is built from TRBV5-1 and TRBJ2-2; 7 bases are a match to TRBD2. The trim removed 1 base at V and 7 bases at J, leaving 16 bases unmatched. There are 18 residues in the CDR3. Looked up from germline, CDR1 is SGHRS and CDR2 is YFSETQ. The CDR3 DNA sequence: TGCGCCAGCAGCTTGTTTGATTCGGCGGGAGATTTTGGCGGGGAGCTGTTTTTT. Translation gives CASSLFDSAGDFGGELFF.

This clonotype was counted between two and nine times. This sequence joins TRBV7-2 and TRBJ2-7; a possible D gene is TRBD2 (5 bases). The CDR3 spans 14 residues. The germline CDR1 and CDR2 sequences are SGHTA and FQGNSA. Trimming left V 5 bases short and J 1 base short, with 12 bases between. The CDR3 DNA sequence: TGTGCCAGCAGCCAAAGCGGAAATTCCTACGAGCAGTACTTC. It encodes CASSQSGNSYEQYF. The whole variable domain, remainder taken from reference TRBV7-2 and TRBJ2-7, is GAGVSQSPSNKVTEKGKDVELRCDPISGHTALYWYRQSLGQGLEFLIYFQGNSAPDKSGLPSDRFSAERTGGSVSTLTIQRTQQEDSAVYLCASSQSGNSYEQYFGPGTRLTVT.

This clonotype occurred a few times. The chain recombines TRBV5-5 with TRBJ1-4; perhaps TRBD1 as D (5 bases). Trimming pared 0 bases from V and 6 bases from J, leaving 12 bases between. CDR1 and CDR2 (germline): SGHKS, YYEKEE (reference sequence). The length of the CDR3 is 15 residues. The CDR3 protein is CASSLAAGTDEKLFF. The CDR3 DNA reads TGTGCCAGCAGCTTGGCGGCAGGGACGGATGAAAAACTGTTTTTT. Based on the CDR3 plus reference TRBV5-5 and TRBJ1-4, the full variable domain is DAGVTQSPTHLIKTRGQQVTLRCSPISGHKSVSWYQQVLGQGPQFIFQYYEKEERGRGNFPDRFSARQFPNYSSELNVNALLLGDSALYLCASSLAAGTDEKLFFGSGTQLSVL.

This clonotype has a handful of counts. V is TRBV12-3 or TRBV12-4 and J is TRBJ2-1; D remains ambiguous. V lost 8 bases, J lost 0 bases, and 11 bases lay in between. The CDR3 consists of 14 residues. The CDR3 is CASDGRSSYNEQFF. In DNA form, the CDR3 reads TGTGCCAGCGACGGGCGGAGCTCCTACAATGAGCAGTTCTTC.

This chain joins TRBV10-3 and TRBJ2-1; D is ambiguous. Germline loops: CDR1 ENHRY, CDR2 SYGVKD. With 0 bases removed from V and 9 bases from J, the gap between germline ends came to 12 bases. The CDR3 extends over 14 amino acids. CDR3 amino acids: CAISESSLGFEQFF. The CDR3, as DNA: TGTGCCATCAGTGAGTCATCCCTCGGCTTTGAGCAGTTCTTC.

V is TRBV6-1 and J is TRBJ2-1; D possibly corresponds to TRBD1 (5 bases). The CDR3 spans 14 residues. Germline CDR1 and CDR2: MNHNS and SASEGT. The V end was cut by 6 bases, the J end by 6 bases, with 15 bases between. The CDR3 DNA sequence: TGTGCCAGCAGCCATACCGTTGACAGCAATGAGCAGTTCTTC. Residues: CASSHTVDSNEQFF.

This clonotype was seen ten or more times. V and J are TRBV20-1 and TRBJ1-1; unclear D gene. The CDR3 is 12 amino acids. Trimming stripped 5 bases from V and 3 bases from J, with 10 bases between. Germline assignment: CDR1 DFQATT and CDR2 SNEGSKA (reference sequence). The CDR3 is CSASVVDTEAFF. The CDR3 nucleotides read TGCAGTGCTTCGGTGGTGGACACTGAAGCTTTCTTT.

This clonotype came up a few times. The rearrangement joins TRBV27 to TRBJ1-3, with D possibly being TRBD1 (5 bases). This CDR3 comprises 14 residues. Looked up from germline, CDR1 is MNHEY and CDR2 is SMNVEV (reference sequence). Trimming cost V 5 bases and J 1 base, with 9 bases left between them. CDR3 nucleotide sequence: TGTGCCAGCAGTCCCAGGGATTCTGGAAACACCATATATTTT. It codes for CASSPRDSGNTIYF.

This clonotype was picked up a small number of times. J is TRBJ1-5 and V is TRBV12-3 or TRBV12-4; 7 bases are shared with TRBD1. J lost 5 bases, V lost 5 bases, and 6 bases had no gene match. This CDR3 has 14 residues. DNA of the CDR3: TGTGCCAGCAGTCCCGCCAGGGGGGATCAGCCCCAGCATTTT. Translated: CASSPARGDQPQHF.

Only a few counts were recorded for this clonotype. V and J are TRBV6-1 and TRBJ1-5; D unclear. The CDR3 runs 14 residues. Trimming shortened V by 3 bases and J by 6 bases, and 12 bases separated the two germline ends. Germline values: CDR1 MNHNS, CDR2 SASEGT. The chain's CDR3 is CASSDVSGSQPQHF. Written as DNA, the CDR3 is TGTGCCAGCAGTGACGTAAGTGGGTCTCAGCCCCAGCATTTT.

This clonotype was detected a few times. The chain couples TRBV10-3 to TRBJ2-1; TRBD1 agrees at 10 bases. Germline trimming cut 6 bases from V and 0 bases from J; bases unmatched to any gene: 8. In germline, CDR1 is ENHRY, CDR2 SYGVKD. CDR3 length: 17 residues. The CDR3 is CAISGTGERSSYNEQFF. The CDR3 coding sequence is TGTGCCATCAGCGGGACAGGGGAAAGGAGCTCCTACAATGAGCAGTTCTTC.

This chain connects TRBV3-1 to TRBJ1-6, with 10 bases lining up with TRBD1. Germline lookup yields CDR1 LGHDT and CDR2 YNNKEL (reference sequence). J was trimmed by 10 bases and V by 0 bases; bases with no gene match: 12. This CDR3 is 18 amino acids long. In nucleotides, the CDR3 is TGTGCCAGCAGCCAAGATGGAGTGGGACAGGGGAGTTGGTCACCCCTCCACTTT. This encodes CASSQDGVGQGSWSPLHF.

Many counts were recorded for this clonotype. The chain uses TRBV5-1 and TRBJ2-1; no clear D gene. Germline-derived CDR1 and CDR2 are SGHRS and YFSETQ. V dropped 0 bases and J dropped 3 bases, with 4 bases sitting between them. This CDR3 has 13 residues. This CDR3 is CASSLASYNEQFF. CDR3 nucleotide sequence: TGCGCCAGCAGCTTGGCCAGCTACAATGAGCAGTTCTTC.